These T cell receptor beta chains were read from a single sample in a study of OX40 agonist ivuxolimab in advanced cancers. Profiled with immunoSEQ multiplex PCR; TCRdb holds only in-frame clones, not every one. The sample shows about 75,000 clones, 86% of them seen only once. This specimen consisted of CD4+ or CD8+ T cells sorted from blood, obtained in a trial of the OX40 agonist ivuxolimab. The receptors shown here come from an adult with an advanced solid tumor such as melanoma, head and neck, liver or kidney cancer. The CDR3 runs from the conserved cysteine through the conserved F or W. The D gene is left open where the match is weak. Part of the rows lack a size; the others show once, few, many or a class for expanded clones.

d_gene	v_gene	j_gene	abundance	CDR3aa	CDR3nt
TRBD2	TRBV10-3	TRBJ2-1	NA	CAISSDGGANYNEQFF	TGTGCCATCAGTTCTGACGGGGGGGCGAACTACAATGAGCAGTTCTTC
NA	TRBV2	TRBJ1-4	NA	CASSEALRSEIF	TGTGCCAGCAGTGAAGCGCTTAGATCGGAAATATTT
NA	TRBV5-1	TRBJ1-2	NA	CASSWVIGTVYGYTF	TGCGCCAGCAGCTGGGTAATTGGAACCGTCTATGGCTACACCTTC
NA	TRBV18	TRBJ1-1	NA	CASSESSMNTEAFF	TGTGCCAGCTCAGAAAGCAGTATGAACACTGAAGCTTTCTTT
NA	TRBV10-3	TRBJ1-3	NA	CASSQGGRNTIYF	TGTGCCAGCTCGCAGGGAGGGAGGAACACCATATATTTT
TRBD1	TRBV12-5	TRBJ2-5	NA	CASGSSGQRYF	TGTGCTAGTGGTTCCTCGGGACAGCGGTACTTC
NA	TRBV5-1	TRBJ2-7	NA	CASSPAGTELREQYF	TGCGCCAGCAGCCCAGCCGGGACGGAATTGAGGGAGCAGTACTTC
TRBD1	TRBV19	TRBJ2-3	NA	CASSMRDKQNRGQYF	TGTGCCAGTAGTATGAGGGACAAACAGAACAGGGGGCAGTATTTT
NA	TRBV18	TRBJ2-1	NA	CASSPQSNEQFF	TGTGCCAGCTCACCGCAAAGCAATGAGCAGTTCTTC
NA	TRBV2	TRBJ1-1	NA	CASSKDNPEAFF	TGTGCCAGCAGTAAAGACAATCCTGAAGCTTTCTTT
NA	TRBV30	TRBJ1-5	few	CAWRDEGRGSGNQPQHF	TGTGCCTGGAGAGACGAGGGCCGGGGGAGTGGCAATCAGCCCCAGCATTTT
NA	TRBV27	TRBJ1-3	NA	CASSLSPDSGNTIYF	TGTGCCAGCAGTTTAAGCCCGGACTCTGGAAACACCATATATTTT
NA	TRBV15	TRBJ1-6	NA	CATSREAVEGESPLHF	TGTGCCACCAGCAGAGAAGCGGTGGAGGGAGAGTCACCCCTCCACTTT
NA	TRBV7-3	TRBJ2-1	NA	CASSLMSGYNEQFF	TGTGCCAGCAGCTTAATGAGCGGATACAATGAGCAGTTCTTC
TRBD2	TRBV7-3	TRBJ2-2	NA	CASSLFQASGANTGELFF	TGTGCCAGCAGCTTATTCCAGGCTAGCGGGGCGAACACCGGGGAGCTGTTTTTT
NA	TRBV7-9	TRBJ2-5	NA	CASRQGQLQETQYF	TGTGCCAGCAGGCAAGGACAGCTCCAAGAGACCCAGTACTTC
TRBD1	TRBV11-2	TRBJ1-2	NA	CASSPSPGQENGYTF	TGTGCCAGCAGCCCCTCCCCGGGACAGGAGAATGGCTACACCTTC
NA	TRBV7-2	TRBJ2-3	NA	CASSSLPTDTQYF	TGTGCCAGCAGCTCCCTGCCCACAGATACGCAGTATTTT
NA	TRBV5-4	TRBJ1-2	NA	CASSLEDGYTF	TGTGCCAGCAGCTTAGAGGACGGCTACACCTTC
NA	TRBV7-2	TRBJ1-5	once	CASSLVGSSNQPQHF	TGTGCCAGCAGCTTAGTGGGCAGTAGCAATCAGCCCCAGCATTTT
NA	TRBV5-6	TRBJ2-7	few	CASSAVSYEQYF	TGTGCCAGCAGCGCGGTATCTTACGAGCAGTACTTC
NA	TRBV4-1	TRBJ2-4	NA	CASRKEGADIQYF	TGCGCCAGCCGCAAGGAGGGGGCGGACATTCAGTACTTC
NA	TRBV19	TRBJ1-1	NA	CASSGASRNTEAFF	TGTGCCAGTAGTGGCGCGTCCAGGAACACTGAAGCTTTCTTT
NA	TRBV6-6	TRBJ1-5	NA	CASSAGGNQPQHF	TGTGCCAGCAGTGCAGGGGGCAATCAGCCCCAGCATTTT
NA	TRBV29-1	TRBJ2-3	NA	CSVEQGREPNTQYF	TGCAGCGTTGAGCAGGGCCGGGAACCTAATACGCAGTATTTT
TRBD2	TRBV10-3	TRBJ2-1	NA	CAISTSGGSPASSYNEQFF	TGTGCCATCAGCACTAGCGGGGGGTCCCCCGCGAGCTCCTACAATGAGCAGTTCTTC
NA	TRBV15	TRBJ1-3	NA	CATSRDRGHSGNTIYF	TGTGCCACCAGCAGAGACAGGGGACACTCTGGAAACACCATATATTTT
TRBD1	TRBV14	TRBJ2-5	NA	CASSPHRGTETQYF	TGTGCCAGCAGTCCTCACAGGGGGACGGAGACCCAGTACTTC